This T cell receptor beta chain stems from a study of molecular identifiers for immune sequencing clone quantification (dated 2018 in TCRdb). With respect to the entire study: For a replicate experiment, the RNA from either roughly 18,000 or 92,000 naive CD8 T cells was divided into five aliquots, and four of those aliquots went on to sequencing. CD8 T cells were used in a methods study to benchmark molecular-identifier clustering-based TCR repertoire sequencing (MIDCIRS) and TCR RNA copy counting.

Library preparation employed PCR. The reads were generated on an Illumina HiSeq 4000. Bulk TCR libraries were made following a previously described method, with the TCR primers given in Table S5. Purification of total RNA was performed with the Qiagen AllPrep DNA/RNA kit. Before analysis, reads from multiple sequencing runs of one library were combined. In the authors' own workflow: Reads were retained only if an exact TCR constant sequence was present, and the retained reads were trimmed to 150 nt and grouped according to their 12-nt molecular barcodes. Within each barcode group, reads were sub-clustered at a 15% Levenshtein threshold, and quality-weighted consensus sequences were built per RNA molecule. Non-functional sequences were removed, as were lower-count sequences one edit away from another. Based on a fit of two negative binomial distributions, barcode sub-clusters having less than 20% of the maximum read count were discarded. TCRdb trimmed public reads at Q25 via fastp, called clones via MiXCR and kept in-frame beta chains. Each record represents a unique CDR3 protein, reported with the most common genes and DNA among its rows. The V and J calls were determined by TCRdb, not by the authors. A total of around 82,000 distinct CDR3 sequences appear in this sample, 19% of them only once. The ten largest clones take up roughly 0.85% of the sample.

This clonotype was detected many times. The antigen it binds to is not known. There are no base qualities to consult, and no much larger clone falls within one base. Overall study outcomes, separate from this receptor: Naive libraries contained spiked-in Jurkat TCR RNA (around ten copies' worth), which is not part of the donor repertoire. Spiked-in Jurkat TCR RNA equal to a single cell's worth was reported to be detectable even within 1,100,000 naive CD8 T cells. When barcode sub-clustering was not used, chimeric consensus sequences inflated TCR diversity, with chimeras reaching as high as 47%. Highly expanded clone sizes could be underestimated because identical TCR molecules may share a barcode. Roughly 2.8 recovered TCR RNA copies per cell were obtained by modeling, versus about ten by digital PCR, implying a capture efficiency of around 28%. In CMV-specific effector cells, over 99% of molecules were held by clones above 20 RNA copies, whereas under 1% of molecules were held by such clones in naive cells.

Naive CD8 T cell libraries were made from about 20,000 to 1,000,000 sorted cells using 10%, 30% or 50% of purified RNA. On a BD FACSAria II, naive CD8 T cells were FACS-sorted as CD8+CD4-CCR7+CD45RA+ and collected into RLT Plus buffer. Detection sensitivity was tested by spiking Jurkat RNA equal to 9 to 10 TCR copies' worth into samples containing about 18,000-1,000,000 naive CD8 T cells. CD8 T cells were enriched with RosetteSep CD8+ T Cell Enrichment Cocktail and Ficoll-Paque, followed by ACK red cell lysis. Based on the germline V gene (reference sequence), the CDR1 and CDR2 sequences are DFQATT and SNEGSKA. Relative to germline, V is 0 bases shorter and J is 9 bases shorter, with 23 bases between their ends. The CDR3 runs 17 amino acids, cysteine and phenylalanine included. Here the CDR3 DNA is all that survives: 51 bases in frame from base 1.

This TCR was sampled from a human donor in good health. Some libraries in this study had Jurkat cell RNA spiked in. Material for sequencing was naive CD8+ T cells from blood, with Jurkat cell RNA spiked in. The cell subset or site label of this sample denotes: FACS-sorted CD8+CD4-CCR7+CD45RA+ naive T cells. The V and J segments used are TRBV20-1 and TRBJ2-2, with TRBD2 perhaps the D gene, on 5 matching bases. DNA sequence: TGCAGTGCTAGAGAATCTTTGGGAGATCCTGGTGGCTGGGAGCTGTTTTTT. Translated, this is CSARESLGDPGGWELFF.